Each of the 22 T cell receptor delta chains below was sequenced from the same sample in a study of human gamma delta and Vdelta1 T cells. TCRdb reanalyzed the PCR reads using CATT. The sample lists 6,000 or so delta-chain clones; roughly 40% were seen once. The antigens for these receptors are not known. The specimen was Vdelta1 gamma-delta T cells from blood grown in culture (DOT cells). These receptors came from a human donor in good health.

This clone has only a few counts. The genes are TRDV1 and TRDJ1, with TRDD3 matching 10 bases. The V segment lost 5 bases and the J segment 0 bases; nucleotides outside the gene matches: 18. Germline V gives CDR1 TSWWSYY, CDR2 QGS. This CDR3 comprises 20 residues. CDR3: CALGKPSLLSTGGYTDKLIF. The DNA of the CDR3 is TGTGCTCTTGGGAAACCTTCCCTCCTTAGTACTGGGGGATACACCGATAAACTCATCTTT.

Regarding this clone: Given a much more abundant clone one base away, this may be a read error. This chain links TRDV1 with TRDJ1; 11 bases are a match to TRDD3. The CDR3 is made up of 21 amino acids. Germline CDR1 TSWWSYY, CDR2 QGS. Trimming took 3 bases from V and 3 from J; bases not matched to a gene: 21. CDR3 DNA sequence: TGTGCTCTTGGGGATTCTTGGTCTTCCCCAATGGGGGATACGCGTGCCGATAAACTCATCTTT. Amino acid sequence: CALGDSWSSPMGDTRADKLIF.

The chain couples TRDV1 to TRDJ1; 9 bases line up with TRDD3. Looked up from germline, CDR1 is TSWWSYY and CDR2 is QGS. With 3 bases clipped from V and 0 bases from J, the junction kept 29 bases outside the gene matches. The CDR3 sequence is 24 residues long. The CDR3 nucleotides read TGTGCTCTTGGGGATCTCTACCTCGACCCTACTGGGGGACCGGGGGCTAGGTACACCGATAAACTCATCTTT. Protein product: CALGDLYLDPTGGPGARYTDKLIF.

This clone was counted a few times. This sequence joins TRDV1 and TRDJ1, with TRDD3 as a possible D gene (10 bases). Trimming took off 3 bases at V and 4 bases at J, with 36 bases between the two ends. The CDR3 runs to 22 residues. Germline V lookup: CDR1 TSWWSYY, CDR2 QGS. The CDR3 sequence is CALGDSKRTFLRQYWGIDKLIF. CDR3 in DNA: TGTGCTCTTGGGGACTCGAAAAGAACCTTCCTACGGCAGTACTGGGGGATCGATAAACTCATCTTT.

The rearrangement links TRDV1 to TRDJ1; 8 nucleotides agree with TRDD3. V was pared by 0 bases and J by 0 bases, with 9 bases of the junction left unmatched. The CDR3 contains 18 residues. Germline-derived CDR1 and CDR2 are TSWWSYY and QGS. CDR3 coding DNA: TGTGCTCTTGGGGAACTCGACCTGGGGGACCCGTACACCGATAAACTCATCTTT. Amino acids: CALGELDLGDPYTDKLIF.

This clone was picked up one time. The chain combines TRDV1 with TRDJ1; 10 nucleotides match TRDD3. Unmatched junction bases numbered 30, after V lost 2 bases and J lost 0 bases. The CDR3 covers 25 residues. Germline loops: CDR1 TSWWSYY, CDR2 QGS. For the CDR3, the DNA is TGTGCTCTTGGGGAATTCCCTAATACCTTCCGTCTTGGGGGATACAAGGGGAGGTACACCGATAAACTCATCTTT. This sequence encodes CALGEFPNTFRLGGYKGRYTDKLIF.

The J gene is TRDJ1, the V gene TRDV1, with TRDD3 identical over 11 bases. The CDR3 is 15 amino acids. V was clipped by 6 bases and J by 3 bases; unmatched bases: 6. Germline V gives CDR1 TSWWSYY, CDR2 QGS. In DNA, the CDR3 is TGTGCTCTTGGTATACTGGGGGATAAAGCCGATAAACTCATCTTT. Translation gives CALGILGDKADKLIF.

The chain uses TRDV1 and TRDJ1; TRDD3 agrees at 8 bases. The V gene's germline CDR1 is TSWWSYY and CDR2 QGS. CDR3 length equals 21 residues. J lost 0 bases, V lost 4 bases, and 22 bases had no gene match. For the CDR3, the DNA is TGTGCTCTTGGGGTCCTTCAACTCCTCGAGGTGGGGGATGGCCACACCGATAAACTCATCTTT. Its protein product is CALGVLQLLEVGDGHTDKLIF.

This chain uses TRDV1 with TRDJ1; perhaps TRDD3 as D (5 bases). The germline CDR1 and CDR2 sequences are TSWWSYY and QGS. The germline V and J ends were trimmed by 4 bases and 1 base, with 19 bases remaining between them. The CDR3 has 17 residues. Here the CDR3 DNA reads TGTGCTCTTGGGGTAATTCGGGGGGGCGTCTTCACCGATAAACTCATCTTT. Its translation is CALGVIRGGVFTDKLIF.

As regards this clone: This could be a read error, since a much larger clone is one nucleotide away. Other DNA sequences in this sample translate to the same CDR3. The V gene is TRDV1, the J gene TRDJ1; 10 bases match TRDD3. Trimming cost V 6 bases and J 0 bases; bases outside gene matches: 31. Germline V gene sequence: CDR1 TSWWSYY, CDR2 QGS. This CDR3 region has 24 residues. CDR3 in DNA: TGTGCTCTTGGCTCAAACCCTCCTCGACGGTACTGGGGGATTTCTTACGGCTACACCGATAAACTCATCTTT. As protein: CALGSNPPRRYWGISYGYTDKLIF.

This clone was counted a few times. V and J are TRDV1 and TRDJ1; the D gene is possibly TRDD3 (7 bases). In germline, CDR1 is TSWWSYY, CDR2 QGS. Trimming cost V 2 bases and J 1 base, with 38 bases left between them. This CDR3 contains 24 residues. The CDR3 sequence is CALGECPTDAQYWGNYPCTDKLIF. DNA of the CDR3: TGTGCTCTTGGGGAATGTCCTACGGATGCACAGTACTGGGGAAACTACCCGTGCACCGATAAACTCATCTTT.

The V gene is TRDV1, the J gene TRDJ1; TRDD3 matches 11 bases. Germline CDR1 TSWWSYY, CDR2 QGS. V lost 4 bases to trimming and J lost 0 bases; unmatched junction nucleotides: 16. The CDR3 is 20 residues long. CDR3 in DNA: TGTGCTCTTGGGGTCTACTACGGTGGGGGATACGCGGTGTACACCGATAAACTCATCTTT. Translating it yields CALGVYYGGGYAVYTDKLIF.

This chain joins TRDV1 and TRDJ1, with 8 positions matching TRDD3. CDR1 and CDR2 from the germline V gene are TSWWSYY and QGS. With 3 bases clipped from V and 11 bases from J, the junction kept 23 bases outside the gene matches. The CDR3 totals 18 residues. The CDR3 loop is CALGDPRDPTSYWGGLIF. The DNA of the CDR3 is TGTGCTCTTGGGGACCCAAGGGATCCTACCTCGTACTGGGGGGGGCTCATCTTT.

The sample holds a few counts of this clone. The gene calls are TRDV1 and TRDJ1; the match to TRDD3 covers 10 bases. V lost 8 bases to trimming and J lost 0 bases; unmatched junction nucleotides: 18. This CDR3 is built from 19 residues. The V gene's germline CDR1 is TSWWSYY and CDR2 QGS. This CDR3 reads CALLKQRTGGWPYTDKLIF. The CDR3 DNA reads TGTGCTCTTCTGAAACAGCGTACTGGGGGATGGCCGTACACCGATAAACTCATCTTT.

The V call is TRDV1, the J call TRDJ1; the match to TRDD3 covers 10 bases. The CDR3 is 23 amino acids. The J segment lost 2 bases and the V segment lost 7 bases, leaving 31 bases of the junction unmatched. Germline CDR1 and CDR2: TSWWSYY and QGS. The CDR3 region is CALDAFGLNWGMPGAGSTDKLIF. The CDR3 DNA follows: TGTGCTCTTGATGCCTTTGGGCTTAACTGGGGGATGCCCGGGGCCGGGTCGACCGATAAACTCATCTTT.

This clone has a handful of counts. The chain joins TRDV1 to TRDJ1; unclear D gene. With 0 bases removed from V and 3 bases from J, the gap between germline ends came to 20 bases. Germline CDR1 TSWWSYY, CDR2 QGS. The length of the CDR3 is 18 residues. The CDR3 spells CALGELNDRFPVPDKLIF. CDR3 in DNA: TGTGCTCTTGGGGAACTAAACGACCGGTTCCCCGTGCCCGATAAACTCATCTTT.

Notes on this clone: A much more abundant neighbour one base away suggests this may be a read error. The rearrangement uses TRDV1 and TRDJ1; either TRDD2 or TRDD3 may supply D (5 bases each). Trimming shortened V by 0 bases and J by 0 bases, and 23 bases separated the two germline ends. The CDR3 has 20 residues. Germline values: CDR1 TSWWSYY, CDR2 QGS. As DNA, the CDR3 is TGTGCTCTTGGGGAACTGTCGCCTCCTAACGGGGACCATTACACCGATAAACTCATCTTT. Its translation: CALGELSPPNGDHYTDKLIF.

This chain joins TRDV1 and TRDJ1, with a tentative D call TRDD3 (6 bases). From germline, CDR1 is TSWWSYY and CDR2 QGS. The CDR3 is made up of 15 amino acids. V lost 3 bases and J lost 0, with 11 bases in between. In nucleotides, the CDR3 is TGTGCTCTTGGGGACCTCGGGGGAGACACCGATAAACTCATCTTT. It encodes CALGDLGGDTDKLIF.

The rearrangement links TRDV1 to TRDJ1; TRDD3 might be the D (5 bases). There are 17 residues in the CDR3. Germline-derived CDR1 and CDR2 are TSWWSYY and QGS. Trimming took off 1 base at V and 4 bases at J, with 19 bases between the two ends. CDR3 sequence (DNA): TGTGCTCTTGGGGAACGCCCCCCTGGGAGTCGGTGCGATAAACTCATCTTT. Amino acid sequence: CALGERPPGSRCDKLIF.

The chain is built from TRDV1 and TRDJ1; 9 nucleotides agree with TRDD3. Germline CDR1 and CDR2: TSWWSYY and QGS. Trimming removed 7 bases from V and 0 bases from J; junction bases left unmatched: 39. The CDR3 runs to 26 residues. CDR3 residues: CALDANPSSRITGGDIGYWYTDKLIF. The CDR3 DNA is TGTGCTCTTGATGCGAATCCATCCAGTCGGATTACTGGGGGAGATATAGGATACTGGTACACCGATAAACTCATCTTT.

The genes are TRDV1 and TRDJ1; 9 positions match TRDD3. This CDR3 has 16 residues. V gave up 2 bases and J gave up 7 bases; unmatched junction bases: 11. The germline V gene has CDR1 TSWWSYY and CDR2 QGS. The CDR3 reads CALGERGYVAPSKLIF. The DNA of the CDR3 is TGTGCTCTTGGGGAAAGGGGATACGTGGCCCCTTCTAAACTCATCTTT.

This clone was seen only a few times. The chain joins TRDV1 to TRDJ2; weak D call: TRDD2 (7 bases). Germline assignment: CDR1 TSWWSYY and CDR2 QGS. Trimming took off 2 bases at V and 2 bases at J, with 24 bases between the two ends. CDR3 length: 20 amino acids. The CDR3 protein is CALGEKPSLLWGLLTAQLFF. CDR3 DNA: TGTGCTCTTGGGGAAAAACCTTCCTTGTTATGGGGGTTGTTGACAGCACAACTCTTCTTT.